Following are 12 T cell receptor beta chains from one sample sequenced in a study of blood T cell repertoires in COVID-19. The method was immunoSEQ multiplex PCR; TCRdb's version includes in-frame clones alone and lacks a portion of them. The data contain 200,000 to 300,000 clones, 86% of them singletons. The specimen was peripheral blood. The receptors stem from a man between 60 and 75 years old with acute or convalescent COVID-19.

This clone was counted a single time. The CDR3 protein is CASSLDRADVDEQFF. CDR3 DNA sequence: TGTGCCAGCAGTCTGGACAGGGCAGACGTCGATGAGCAGTTCTTC. The chain recombines TRBV28 with TRBJ2-1; 8 nucleotides match TRBD1. Germline CDR1 reads MDHEN; CDR2 reads SYDVKM. V lost 5 bases and J lost 8; bases outside the gene matches: 11. This CDR3 is 15 amino acids long.

The chain employs TRBV6-1 and TRBJ2-7; 13 bases line up with TRBD2. Unmatched junction bases numbered 17, after V lost 4 bases and J lost 2 bases. Looked up from germline, CDR1 is MNHNS and CDR2 is SASEGT. The CDR3 length is 20 residues. DNA for the CDR3: TGTGCCAGCAGTGGGCCGATAAGGGCCGGGACTAGCGGGACCCCCTACGAGCAGTACTTC. Translating it yields CASSGPIRAGTSGTPYEQYF.

The chain is built from TRBV28 and TRBJ1-1; 9 bases are shared with TRBD1. The V and J ends lost 6 bases and 3 bases, in that order; junction bases with no gene match: 8. The CDR3 extends over 15 amino acids. Germline values: CDR1 MDHEN, CDR2 SYDVKM. The CDR3 nucleotides are TGTGCCAGCAGAGGAACCGACAGGGGGGACACTGAAGCTTTCTTT. Encoded protein: CASRGTDRGDTEAFF.

Here the CDR3 reads CASSLLLNTGELFF. CDR3 nucleotide sequence: TGTGCCAGCAGCTTACTATTGAACACCGGGGAGCTGTTTTTT. The chain joins TRBV7-3 to TRBJ2-2; D call uncertain. V gave up 2 bases and J gave up 1 base, with 5 bases separating them. The CDR3 has 14 residues. Germline CDR1 reads SGHTA; CDR2 reads FQGTGA.

The rearrangement uses TRBV28 and TRBJ2-2, with unresolved D. V dropped 3 bases and J dropped 11 bases, with 16 bases sitting between them. The CDR3 totals 14 residues. CDR1 is MDHEN, CDR2 SYDVKM, per germline. CDR3 DNA sequence: TGTGCCAGCAGTTTTCTAGGAAATGTCATCGAGCTGTTTTTT. Translating gives CASSFLGNVIELFF.

The count of this clone is one. The J gene is TRBJ1-2, the V gene TRBV6-1; 8 nucleotides line up with TRBD1. Unmatched junction bases numbered 7, after V lost 0 bases and J lost 7 bases. This CDR3 has 15 residues. Germline V gives CDR1 MNHNS, CDR2 SASEGT. This chain's CDR3 is CASSEAEGRGPGYTF. CDR3 coding DNA: TGTGCCAGCAGTGAAGCGGAGGGCAGGGGGCCTGGCTACACCTTC.

The chain combines TRBV28 with TRBJ2-7, with 8 bases aligning to TRBD2. From germline, CDR1 is MDHEN and CDR2 SYDVKM. Losses at the gene ends were 5 bases for V and 3 bases for J; bases not matched to a gene: 12. This CDR3 has 16 amino acids. CDR3 nucleotide sequence: TGTGCCAGCAGTCCCCTCGGGGGGGGTTTGAACTACGAGCAGTACTTC. Its translation is CASSPLGGGLNYEQYF.

The chain has TRBV5-1 and TRBJ2-7, with D tentatively TRBD1 (6 bases). Trimming shortened V by 1 base and J by 3 bases, and 14 bases separated the two germline ends. Germline V lookup: CDR1 SGHRS, CDR2 YFSETQ. The CDR3 sequence is 15 residues long. The CDR3 coding sequence is TGCGCCAGCAGCTTGAATGCAGGGGCAGTCTACGAGCAGTACTTC. As protein: CASSLNAGAVYEQYF.

This sequence joins TRBV5-5 and TRBJ1-3, with TRBD1 matching over 9 bases. The CDR3 sequence is 16 residues long. CDR1 is SGHKS and CDR2 is YYEKEE in the germline V gene (reference sequence). V lost 3 bases and J lost 2; bases outside the gene matches: 6. The CDR3 loop reads CASSSGTGTTGNTIYF. The CDR3 nucleotides read TGTGCCAGCAGCTCCGGGACAGGGACTACTGGAAACACCATATATTTT.

The chain uses TRBV4-3 and TRBJ2-1, with TRBD1 matching 7 bases. The CDR3 has 14 amino acids. J lost 8 bases, V lost 3 bases, and 7 bases had no gene match. Germline loops: CDR1 LGHNA, CDR2 YSLEER. The DNA of the CDR3 is TGCGCCAGCAGCCATCTGACAGGGTTCGATGAGCAGTTCTTC. Residues: CASSHLTGFDEQFF.

This rearrangement joins TRBV5-1 to TRBJ2-5, with 7 bases identical to TRBD2. The CDR3 contains 14 residues. CDR1 and CDR2 (germline): SGHRS, YFSETQ. Germline trimming cut 7 bases from V and 5 bases from J; bases unmatched to any gene: 11. The CDR3 bases are TGCGCCAGCGCCCAAGTAGCGGGCGCGGAGACCCAGTACTTC. It translates to CASAQVAGAETQYF.

The V and J genes are TRBV10-3 and TRBJ2-3; 9 positions match TRBD1. This CDR3 has 14 amino acids. Trimming cost V 6 bases and J 3 bases; bases outside gene matches: 4. CDR1 and CDR2 from the germline V gene are ENHRY and SYGVKD. The CDR3 spells CAIRRQGVTDTQYF. The CDR3 nucleotides are TGTGCCATCAGGAGACAGGGGGTGACAGATACGCAGTATTTT.